This TCR beta chain was sequenced in a study of blood T cells in healthy people across ages. Overall study findings and caveats: While age rose, TCR beta diversity per million T cells dropped in a roughly linear way. Investigators viewed diversity estimates from one million T cells as underestimates, the study reported.

It was with a sample-barcoded 5' primer and a J-beta primer mix that a second PCR of about 7 to 12 cycles was run. Each of the samples gave a minimum of 2.5 million paired-end reads that contained CDR3. TCRdb ran MiXCR on the 5' RACE reads and lists one entry per CDR3 protein. The table includes 1,800,000 or so distinct CDR3 sequences, roughly two fifths detected once. V shed 4 bases and J 2 bases; nucleotides not matched to a gene: 6. The CDR3 extends over 17 amino acids. The germline V gene encodes CDR1 LGHDT and CDR2 YNNKEL (reference sequence). The donors, all healthy, were Caucasians living in Russia, aged roughly 6 to 100. This clonotype was found a few times. Its target is not known.

Sequenced: blood. V is TRBV3-1 and J is TRBJ2-3, with 13 bases fitting TRBD2. This TCR was recovered from a human donor in good health. The CDR3 spells CASSPRTSGGNTDTQYF. The CDR3, as DNA: TGTGCCAGCAGCCCGCGGACTAGCGGGGGAAACACAGATACGCAGTATTTT.